The 20 T cell receptor beta chains below all came from one sample that was sequenced in a study of shared clonotypes between healthy human individuals. Sequencing was performed with immunoSEQ multiplex PCR; in TCRdb, only in-frame clones are kept and a portion is missing. The repertoire holds around 1.4 million clones, with 97% to 99% as singletons. The specimen was naive CD4+ T cells sorted from blood. Stated subset: CD45RA+ positively selected. The receptors shown here come from a man aged 25 to 40 in good health.

This clone was seen just once. This CDR3 reads CASSLAWTLTNEKLFF. The CDR3 DNA sequence: TGTGCCAGCAGCTTAGCGTGGACGTTGACTAATGAAAAACTGTTTTTT. The V gene is TRBV7-2, the J gene TRBJ1-4, with no clear D. The CDR3 is 16 residues long. CDR1 and CDR2 (germline): SGHTA, FQGNSA. The ends were cut back, 0 bases at V and 2 bases at J, with 10 bases in the middle.

The genes are TRBV10-3 and TRBJ2-7, with D perhaps TRBD1 (5 bases). V gave up 2 bases and J gave up 3 bases, with 11 bases separating them. The germline gives CDR1 ENHRY, CDR2 SYGVKD. The CDR3 sequence is 14 residues long. The CDR3 sequence: CAISEIGHIYEQYF. CDR3 DNA: TGTGCCATCAGTGAGATCGGACATATCTACGAGCAGTACTTC.

The chain recombines TRBV7-8 with TRBJ2-1; TRBD2 matches 10 bases. V lost 5 bases, J lost 2 bases, and 3 bases stayed unmatched. CDR1 and CDR2 (germline): SGHVS, FQNEAQ. The CDR3 extends over 15 amino acids. In DNA, the CDR3 is TGTGCCAGCAGCGCGAGCGGGGGGGCCTACAATGAGCAGTTCTTC. As protein: CASSASGGAYNEQFF.

The chain uses TRBV11-2 and TRBJ1-2; TRBD1 aligns across 9 bases. Germline CDR1 reads SGHAT; CDR2 reads FQNNGV. After removal of 2 bases from V and 6 bases from J, the junction contained 10 bases not matched to a gene. The length of the CDR3 is 16 residues. CDR3 region: CASSLKLSGQGHGYTF. The CDR3 bases are TGTGCCAGCAGCTTAAAGCTGTCGGGACAGGGTCATGGCTACACCTTC. Combining the CDR3 with reference TRBV11-2 and TRBJ1-2 gives the whole variable domain EAGVAQSPRYKIIEKRQSVAFWCNPISGHATLYWYQQILGQGPKLLIQFQNNGVVDDSQLPKDRFSAERLKGVDSTLKIQPAKLEDSAVYLCASSLKLSGQGHGYTFGSGTRLTVV.

This clone was seen only once. The chain joins TRBV5-6 to TRBJ2-5; either TRBD1 or TRBD2 may supply D (5 bases each). The ends were cut back, 2 bases at V and 7 bases at J, with 15 bases in the middle. CDR3 length equals 14 residues. Looked up from germline, CDR1 is SGHDT and CDR2 is YYEEEE. In nucleotides, the CDR3 is TGTGCCAGCAGCTTCGGAGGCCCGGGGCTGACCCAGTACTTC. Its translation is CASSFGGPGLTQYF.

The chain combines TRBV29-1 with TRBJ1-2; possibly TRBD1 for D (5 bases). The length of the CDR3 is 12 residues. The germline gives CDR1 SQVTM, CDR2 ANQGSEA. V lost 4 bases and J lost 4, with 10 bases in between. Here the CDR3 reads CSVVTGFYGYTF. CDR3 sequence (DNA): TGCAGCGTTGTTACAGGCTTCTATGGCTACACCTTC.

The rearrangement links TRBV27 to TRBJ1-4; D not resolved. There are 13 residues in the CDR3. Looked up from germline, CDR1 is MNHEY and CDR2 is SMNVEV (reference sequence). Trimming left V 1 base short and J 8 bases short, with 8 bases between. The CDR3 loop reads CASSLLGDEKLFF. Here the CDR3 DNA reads TGTGCCAGCAGTTTATTGGGTGACGAAAAACTGTTTTTT. Full variable domain (outside the CDR3, taken from reference TRBV27 and TRBJ1-4): EAQVTQNPRYLITVTGKKLTVTCSQNMNHEYMSWYRQDPGLGLRQIYYSMNVEVTDKGDVPEGYKVSRKEKRNFPLILESPSPNQTSLYFCASSLLGDEKLFFGSGTQLSVL.

This chain uses TRBV7-8 with TRBJ1-3, with unresolved D. V was clipped by 0 bases and J by 8 bases, with 2 bases between them. There are 11 residues in the CDR3. CDR1 SGHVS and CDR2 FQNEAQ come from the germline V gene. The DNA of the CDR3 is TGTGCCAGCAGCTTAGCTGACACCATATATTTT. This gives the protein CASSLADTIYF.

This rearrangement joins TRBV5-1 to TRBJ2-7; 10 nucleotides agree with TRBD2. There are 16 residues in the CDR3. Germline-derived CDR1 and CDR2 are SGHRS and YFSETQ. V shed 6 bases, J shed 2 bases, and the junction held 11 bases outside the gene matches. The CDR3 nucleotides are TGCGCCAGCACCCTGTTAGCGGGAGGCGGTCCCTACGAGCAGTACTTC. Its translation: CASTLLAGGGPYEQYF.

This sequence joins TRBV29-1 and TRBJ2-3, with D perhaps being TRBD1 or TRBD2 (5 bases each). Looked up from germline, CDR1 is SQVTM and CDR2 is ANQGSEA. The CDR3 runs to 13 residues. Between the trimmed V and J ends, which lost 7 bases and 2 bases, there was a span of 13 bases. Written as DNA, the CDR3 is TGCAGCGCCTTACGGGACCCCACAGATACGCAGTATTTT. This codes for CSALRDPTDTQYF.

V gene TRBV29-1 combines with J gene TRBJ2-4; D is perhaps TRBD2 (6 bases). The CDR3 sequence is 15 residues long. Per the germline V gene, CDR1 is SQVTM and CDR2 is ANQGSEA. The V and J ends lost 4 bases and 8 bases respectively, with 21 bases between them. The chain's CDR3 is CSVGLGQGGEDIQYF. CDR3 nucleotide sequence: TGCAGCGTTGGTCTGGGGCAGGGAGGAGAGGACATTCAGTACTTC.

V and J are TRBV6-6 and TRBJ2-7, with 7 bases lining up with TRBD2. J lost 5 bases, V lost 4 bases, and 14 bases had no gene match. The CDR3 loop spans 16 amino acids. CDR1 is MNHNY and CDR2 is SVGAGI in the germline V gene (reference sequence). The CDR3 spells CASSSRAGANGHEQYF. CDR3 in DNA: TGTGCCAGCAGTTCCAGGGCGGGAGCTAACGGCCACGAGCAGTACTTC.

The V gene is TRBV7-9, the J gene TRBJ2-1; D might be TRBD2 (6 bases). Germline lookup yields CDR1 SEHNR and CDR2 FQNEAQ (reference sequence). CDR3 size: 14 residues. Trimming took off 5 bases at V and 6 bases at J, with 14 bases between the two ends. The CDR3 region is CASSGRRVSNEQFF. The CDR3 nucleotides are TGTGCCAGCAGCGGGCGGAGGGTAAGCAATGAGCAGTTCTTC.

The chain combines TRBV18 with TRBJ1-1; D is undetermined. In germline, CDR1 is KGHSH, CDR2 LQKENI. V was trimmed by 3 bases and J by 0 bases, leaving 8 bases between them. CDR3 size: 14 residues. CDR3 nucleotide sequence: TGTGCCAGCTCACCGAAGAGGATGAACACTGAAGCTTTCTTT. Translated, it gives CASSPKRMNTEAFF.

For this clone: This specimen includes other DNA sequences encoding the same CDR3. The CDR3 bases are TGCGCCAGCAGCCGGACAGGGGACGAGCAGTACTTC. Translation gives CASSRTGDEQYF. The chain employs TRBV5-1 and TRBJ2-7; 9 positions match TRBD1. The CDR3 loop spans 12 amino acids. Germline CDR1 and CDR2: SGHRS and YFSETQ. The V gene end was trimmed by 4 bases and the J gene end by 5 bases; junction bases not matched to a gene: 1. The entire variable domain, with the rest obtained from reference TRBV5-1 and TRBJ2-7, is as follows: KAGVTQTPRYLIKTRGQQVTLSCSPISGHRSVSWYQQTPGQGLQFLFEYFSETQRNKGNFPGRFSGRQFSNSRSEMNVSTLELGDSALYLCASSRTGDEQYFGPGTRLTVT.

The rearrangement uses TRBV6-1 and TRBJ2-2, with D uncertain. The germline V gene encodes CDR1 MNHNS and CDR2 SASEGT. CDR3 length: 10 amino acids. This CDR3 is CVHHTGELFF. DNA for the CDR3: TGTGTCCATCATACCGGGGAGCTGTTTTTT.

The V and J genes are TRBV19 and TRBJ2-1; TRBD2 aligns across 8 bases. The ends lost 11 bases at V and 1 base at J; junction bases unmatched: 4. The CDR3 has 13 amino acids. Germline CDR1 reads LNHDA; CDR2 reads SQIVND (reference sequence). In DNA form, the CDR3 reads TGTGCCTCAGCGGGAGAATCCTACAATGAGCAGTTCTTC. Protein sequence: CASAGESYNEQFF.

This clone was detected once. The chain uses TRBV18 and TRBJ2-7; 7 positions match TRBD1. From germline, CDR1 is KGHSH and CDR2 LQKENI. The CDR3 sequence is 14 residues long. After removal of 6 bases from V and 3 bases from J, the junction contained 8 bases not matched to a gene. The CDR3 DNA is TGTGCCAGCTCCGATAGACAGGGACGCTACGAGCAGTACTTC. This sequence encodes CASSDRQGRYEQYF.

CDR3 DNA: TGTGCCAGCAGCAGTCTGGGCTCTGGGGCCAACGTCCTGACTTTC. It translates to CASSSLGSGANVLTF. V usage is TRBV14 and J usage is TRBJ2-6; D not certain. This CDR3 is 15 amino acids long. Looked up from germline, CDR1 is SGHDN and CDR2 is FVKESK. The germline V and J ends were trimmed by 5 bases and 0 bases, with 8 bases remaining between them.

DNA of the CDR3: TGCGCCAGCGCCCCACAGAGGAAATTAGAGACCCAGTACTTC. Amino acids: CASAPQRKLETQYF. The chain links TRBV5-1 to TRBJ2-5; D not certain. V dropped 7 bases and J dropped 4 bases, with 17 bases sitting between them. Germline V gene lookup returns CDR1 SGHRS and CDR2 YFSETQ. The CDR3 has 14 residues.